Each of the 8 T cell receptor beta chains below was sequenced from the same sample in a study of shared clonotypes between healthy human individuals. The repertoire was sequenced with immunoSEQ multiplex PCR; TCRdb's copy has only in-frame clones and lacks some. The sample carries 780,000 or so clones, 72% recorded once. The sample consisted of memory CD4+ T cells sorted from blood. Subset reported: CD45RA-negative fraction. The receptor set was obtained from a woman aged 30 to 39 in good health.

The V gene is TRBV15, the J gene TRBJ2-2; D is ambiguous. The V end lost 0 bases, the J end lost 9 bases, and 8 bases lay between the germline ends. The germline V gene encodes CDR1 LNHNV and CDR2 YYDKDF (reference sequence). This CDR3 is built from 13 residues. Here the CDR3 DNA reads TGTGCCACCAGCAGAGAGGCCGGGCGGGAGCTGTTTTTT. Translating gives CATSREAGRELFF.

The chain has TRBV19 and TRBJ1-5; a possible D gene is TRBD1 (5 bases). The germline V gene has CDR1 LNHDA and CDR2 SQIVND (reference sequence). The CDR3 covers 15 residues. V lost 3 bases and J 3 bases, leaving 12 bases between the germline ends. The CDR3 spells CASSMQGSSNQPQHF. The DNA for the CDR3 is TGTGCCAGTAGTATGCAGGGTTCCTCCAATCAGCCCCAGCATTTT.

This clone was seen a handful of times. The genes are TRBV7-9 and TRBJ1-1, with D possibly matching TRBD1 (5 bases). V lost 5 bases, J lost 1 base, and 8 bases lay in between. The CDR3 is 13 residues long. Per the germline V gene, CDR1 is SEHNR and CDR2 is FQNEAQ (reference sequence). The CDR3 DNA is TGTGCCAGCAGCCTGACAGAGAACACTGAAGCTTTCTTT. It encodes CASSLTENTEAFF.

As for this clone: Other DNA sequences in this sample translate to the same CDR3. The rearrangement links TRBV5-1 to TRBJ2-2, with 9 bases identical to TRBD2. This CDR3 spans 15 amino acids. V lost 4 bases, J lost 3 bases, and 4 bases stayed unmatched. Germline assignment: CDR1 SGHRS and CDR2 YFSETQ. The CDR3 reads CASSLLAGDTGELFF. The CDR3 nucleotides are TGCGCCAGCAGCCTACTAGCGGGCGACACCGGGGAGCTGTTTTTT.

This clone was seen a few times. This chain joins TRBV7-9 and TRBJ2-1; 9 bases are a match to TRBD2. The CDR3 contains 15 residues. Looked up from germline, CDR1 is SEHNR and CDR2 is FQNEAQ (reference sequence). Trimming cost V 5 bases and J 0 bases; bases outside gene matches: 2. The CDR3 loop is CASSVSGSSYNEQFF. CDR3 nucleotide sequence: TGTGCCAGCAGCGTTAGCGGGAGCTCCTACAATGAGCAGTTCTTC.

The CDR3 protein is CASSQPGQANEKLFF. DNA of the CDR3: TGTGCCAGCAGCCAGCCAGGACAGGCTAATGAAAAACTGTTTTTT. The chain combines TRBV7-6 with TRBJ1-4, with 7 bases aligning to TRBD1. This CDR3 contains 15 residues. The germline V gene encodes CDR1 SGHVS and CDR2 FNYEAQ. The junction had 6 bases not matched to a gene; V was cut back by 5 bases and J by 3 bases.

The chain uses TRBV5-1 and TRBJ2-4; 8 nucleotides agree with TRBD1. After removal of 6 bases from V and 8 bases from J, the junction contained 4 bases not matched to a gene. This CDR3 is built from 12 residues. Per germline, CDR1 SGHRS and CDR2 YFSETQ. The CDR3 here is CASTDRADIQYF. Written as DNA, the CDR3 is TGCGCCAGCACGGACAGGGCGGACATTCAGTACTTC.

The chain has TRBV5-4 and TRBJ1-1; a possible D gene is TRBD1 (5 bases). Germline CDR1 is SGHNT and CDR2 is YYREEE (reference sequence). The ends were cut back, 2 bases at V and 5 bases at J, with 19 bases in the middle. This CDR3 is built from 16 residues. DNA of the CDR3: TGTGCCAGCAGCTTTCAGGGTTCGGGGCGGGATACTGAAGCTTTCTTT. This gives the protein CASSFQGSGRDTEAFF.